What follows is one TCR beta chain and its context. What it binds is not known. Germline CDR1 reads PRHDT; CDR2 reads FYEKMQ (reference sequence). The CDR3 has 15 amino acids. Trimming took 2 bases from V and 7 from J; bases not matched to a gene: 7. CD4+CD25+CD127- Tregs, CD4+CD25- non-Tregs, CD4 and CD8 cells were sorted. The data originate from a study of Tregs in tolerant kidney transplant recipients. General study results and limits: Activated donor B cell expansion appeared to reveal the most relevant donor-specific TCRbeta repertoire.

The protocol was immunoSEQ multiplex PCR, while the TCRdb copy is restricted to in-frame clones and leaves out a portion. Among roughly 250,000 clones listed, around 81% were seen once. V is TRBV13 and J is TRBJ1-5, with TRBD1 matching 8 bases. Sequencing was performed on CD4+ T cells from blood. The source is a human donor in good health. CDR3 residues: CASSLSGQGRQPQHF. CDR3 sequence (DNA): TGTGCCAGCAGCTTAAGCGGACAGGGTCGGCAGCCCCAGCATTTT.